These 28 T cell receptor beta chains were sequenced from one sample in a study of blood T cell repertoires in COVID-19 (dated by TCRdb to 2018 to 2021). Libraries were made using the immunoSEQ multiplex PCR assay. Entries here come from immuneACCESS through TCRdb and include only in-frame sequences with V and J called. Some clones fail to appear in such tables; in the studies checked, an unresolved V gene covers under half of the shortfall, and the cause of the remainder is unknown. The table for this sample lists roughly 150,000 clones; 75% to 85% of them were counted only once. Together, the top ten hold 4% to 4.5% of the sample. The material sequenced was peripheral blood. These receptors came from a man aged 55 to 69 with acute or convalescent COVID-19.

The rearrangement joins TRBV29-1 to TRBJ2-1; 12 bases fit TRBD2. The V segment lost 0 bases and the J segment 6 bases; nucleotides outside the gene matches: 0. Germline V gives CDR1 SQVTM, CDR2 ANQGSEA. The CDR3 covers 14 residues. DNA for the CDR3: TGCAGCGTTGAAGAGACTAGCGGGAGCAATGAGCAGTTCTTC. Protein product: CSVEETSGSNEQFF.

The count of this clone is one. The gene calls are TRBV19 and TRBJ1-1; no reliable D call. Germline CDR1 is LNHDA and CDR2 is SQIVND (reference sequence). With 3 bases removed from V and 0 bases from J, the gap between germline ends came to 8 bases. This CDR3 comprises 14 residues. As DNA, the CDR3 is TGTGCCAGTAGTATTGAGCTCCTGAACACTGAAGCTTTCTTT. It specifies CASSIELLNTEAFF.

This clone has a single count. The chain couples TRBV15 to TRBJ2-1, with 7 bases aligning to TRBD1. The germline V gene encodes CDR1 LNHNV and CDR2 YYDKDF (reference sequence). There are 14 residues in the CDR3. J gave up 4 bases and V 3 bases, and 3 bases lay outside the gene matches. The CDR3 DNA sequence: TGTGCCACCAGCAGGGAGGACAGGTACAATGAGCAGTTCTTC. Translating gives CATSREDRYNEQFF.

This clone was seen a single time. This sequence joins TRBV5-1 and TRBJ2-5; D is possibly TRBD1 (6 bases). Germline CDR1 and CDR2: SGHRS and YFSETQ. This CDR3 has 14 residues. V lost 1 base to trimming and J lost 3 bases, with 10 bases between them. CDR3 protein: CASSLRGQKETQYF. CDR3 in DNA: TGCGCCAGCAGCTTGAGAGGACAGAAAGAGACCCAGTACTTC.

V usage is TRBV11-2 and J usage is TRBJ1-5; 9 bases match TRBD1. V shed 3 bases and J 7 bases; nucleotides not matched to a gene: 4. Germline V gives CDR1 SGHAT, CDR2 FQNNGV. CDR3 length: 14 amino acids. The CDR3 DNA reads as TGTGCCAGCAGCTTGGGACAGGGCGACCAGCCCCAGCATTTT. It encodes CASSLGQGDQPQHF.

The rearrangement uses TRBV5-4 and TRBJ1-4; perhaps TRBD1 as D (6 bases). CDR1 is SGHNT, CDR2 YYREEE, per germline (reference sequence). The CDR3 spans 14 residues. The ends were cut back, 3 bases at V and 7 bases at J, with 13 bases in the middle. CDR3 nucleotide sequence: TGTGCCAGCAGCTCGGACAGTCGACGTGAAAAACTGTTTTTT. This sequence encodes CASSSDSRREKLFF.

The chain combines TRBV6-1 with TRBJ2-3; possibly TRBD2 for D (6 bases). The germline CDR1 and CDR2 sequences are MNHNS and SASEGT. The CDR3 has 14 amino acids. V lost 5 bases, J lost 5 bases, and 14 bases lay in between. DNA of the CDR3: TGTGCCAGCAGTCTACTCGGGGGTCTAGATACGCAGTATTTT. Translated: CASSLLGGLDTQYF.

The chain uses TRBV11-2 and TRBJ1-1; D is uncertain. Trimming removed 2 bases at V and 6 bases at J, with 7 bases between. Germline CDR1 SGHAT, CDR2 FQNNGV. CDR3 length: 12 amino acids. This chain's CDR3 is CASSLWLSEAFF. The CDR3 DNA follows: TGTGCCAGCAGCTTATGGCTTTCTGAAGCTTTCTTT.

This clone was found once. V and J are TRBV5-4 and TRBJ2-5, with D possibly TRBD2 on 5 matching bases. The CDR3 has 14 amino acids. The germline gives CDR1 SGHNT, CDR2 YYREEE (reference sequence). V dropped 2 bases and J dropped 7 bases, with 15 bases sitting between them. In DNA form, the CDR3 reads TGTGCCAGCAGCTTTTACGGGGTTGAGGGGACCCAGTACTTC. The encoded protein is CASSFYGVEGTQYF.

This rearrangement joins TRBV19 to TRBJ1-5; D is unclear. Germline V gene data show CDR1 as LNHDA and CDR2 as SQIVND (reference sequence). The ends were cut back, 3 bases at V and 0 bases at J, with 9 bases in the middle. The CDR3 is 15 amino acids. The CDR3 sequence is CASSIPDYSNQPQHF. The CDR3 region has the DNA TGTGCCAGTAGTATCCCAGATTATAGCAATCAGCCCCAGCATTTT.

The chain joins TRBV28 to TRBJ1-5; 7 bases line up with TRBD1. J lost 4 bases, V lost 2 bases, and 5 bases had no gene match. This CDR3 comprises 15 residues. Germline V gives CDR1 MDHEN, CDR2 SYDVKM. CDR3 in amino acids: CASSLSPRGNQPQHF. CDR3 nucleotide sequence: TGTGCCAGCAGTTTAAGCCCCAGGGGGAATCAGCCCCAGCATTTT.

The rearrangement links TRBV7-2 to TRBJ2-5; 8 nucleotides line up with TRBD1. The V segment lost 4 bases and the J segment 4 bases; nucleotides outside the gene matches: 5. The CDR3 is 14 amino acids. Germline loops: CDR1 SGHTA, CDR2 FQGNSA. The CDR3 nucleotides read TGTGCCAGCAGCTCCAGACAGGGGAGAGAGACCCAGTACTTC. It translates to CASSSRQGRETQYF.

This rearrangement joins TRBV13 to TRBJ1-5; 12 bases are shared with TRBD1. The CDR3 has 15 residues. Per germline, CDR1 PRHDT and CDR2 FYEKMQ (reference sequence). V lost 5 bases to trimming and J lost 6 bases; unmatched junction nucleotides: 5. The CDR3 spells CASSEGQGALQPQHF. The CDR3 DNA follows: TGTGCCAGCAGCGAGGGACAGGGGGCTCTTCAGCCCCAGCATTTT.

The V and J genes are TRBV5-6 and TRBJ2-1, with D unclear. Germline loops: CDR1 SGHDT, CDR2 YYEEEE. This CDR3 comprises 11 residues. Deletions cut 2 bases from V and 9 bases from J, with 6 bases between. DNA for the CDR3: TGTGCCAGCAGCTTACTTTTTGAGCAGTTCTTC. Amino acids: CASSLLFEQFF.

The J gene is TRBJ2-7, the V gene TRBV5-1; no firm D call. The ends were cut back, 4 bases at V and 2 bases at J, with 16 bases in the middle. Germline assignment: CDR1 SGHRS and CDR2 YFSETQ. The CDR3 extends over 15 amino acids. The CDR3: CASSAGPDLTYEQYF. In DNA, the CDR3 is TGCGCCAGCAGCGCAGGTCCAGATTTAACCTACGAGCAGTACTTC.

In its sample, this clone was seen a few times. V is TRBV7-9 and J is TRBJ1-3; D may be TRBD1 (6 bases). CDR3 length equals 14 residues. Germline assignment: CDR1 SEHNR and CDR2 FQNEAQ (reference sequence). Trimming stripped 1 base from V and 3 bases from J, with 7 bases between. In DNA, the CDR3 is TGTGCCAGCAGCTTAGGGGGGCTTGGAAACACCATATATTTT. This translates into CASSLGGLGNTIYF. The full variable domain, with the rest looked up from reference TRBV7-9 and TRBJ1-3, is DTGVSQNPRHKITKRGQNVTFRCDPISEHNRLYWYRQTLGQGPEFLTYFQNEAQLEKSRLLSDRFSAERPKGSFSTLEIQRTEQGDSAMYLCASSLGGLGNTIYFGEGSWLTVV.

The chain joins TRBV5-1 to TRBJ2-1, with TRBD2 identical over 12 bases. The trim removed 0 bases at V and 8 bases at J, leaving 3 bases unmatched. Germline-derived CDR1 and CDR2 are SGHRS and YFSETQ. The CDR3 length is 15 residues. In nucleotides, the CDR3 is TGCGCCAGCAGCTTGGGCCTAGCGGGAGGGGATGAGCAGTTCTTC. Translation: CASSLGLAGGDEQFF.

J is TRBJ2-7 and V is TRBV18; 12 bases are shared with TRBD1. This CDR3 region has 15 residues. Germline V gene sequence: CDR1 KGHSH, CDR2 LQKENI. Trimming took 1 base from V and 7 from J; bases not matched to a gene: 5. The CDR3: CASSPRGQGAGEQYF. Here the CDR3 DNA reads TGTGCCAGCTCACCACGGGGACAGGGGGCTGGGGAGCAGTACTTC.

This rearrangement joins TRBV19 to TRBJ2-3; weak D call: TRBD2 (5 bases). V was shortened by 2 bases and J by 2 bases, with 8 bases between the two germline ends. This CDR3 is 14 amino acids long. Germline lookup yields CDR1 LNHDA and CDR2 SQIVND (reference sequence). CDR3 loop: CASSIRRVTDTQYF. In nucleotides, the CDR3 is TGTGCCAGTAGTATAAGGCGGGTCACAGATACGCAGTATTTT.

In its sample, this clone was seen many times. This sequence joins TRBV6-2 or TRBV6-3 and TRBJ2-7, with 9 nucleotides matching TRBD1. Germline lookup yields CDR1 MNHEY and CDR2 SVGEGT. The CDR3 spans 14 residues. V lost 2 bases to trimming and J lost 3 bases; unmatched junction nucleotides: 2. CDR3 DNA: TGTGCCAGCAGTTACGGGGGACAGGGCTACGAGCAGTACTTC. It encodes CASSYGGQGYEQYF.

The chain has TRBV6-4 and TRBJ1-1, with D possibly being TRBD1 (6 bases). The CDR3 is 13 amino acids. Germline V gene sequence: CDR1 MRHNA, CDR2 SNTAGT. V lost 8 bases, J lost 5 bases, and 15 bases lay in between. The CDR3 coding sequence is TGTGCCAGCTCTCCCGCAAGGGGGACTGAAGCTTTCTTT. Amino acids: CASSPARGTEAFF.

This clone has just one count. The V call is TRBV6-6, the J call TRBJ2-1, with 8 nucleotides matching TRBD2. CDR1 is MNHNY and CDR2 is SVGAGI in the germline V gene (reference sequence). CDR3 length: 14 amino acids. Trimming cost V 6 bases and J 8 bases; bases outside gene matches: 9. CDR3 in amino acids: CASSPGTRGHEQFF. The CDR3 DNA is TGTGCCAGCAGCCCCGGGACTAGAGGCCATGAGCAGTTCTTC.

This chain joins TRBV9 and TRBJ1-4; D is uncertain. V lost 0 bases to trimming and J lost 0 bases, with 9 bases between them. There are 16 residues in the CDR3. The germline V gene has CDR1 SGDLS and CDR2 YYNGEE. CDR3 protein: CASSVAHSATNEKLFF. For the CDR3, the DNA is TGTGCCAGCAGCGTAGCCCATTCGGCAACTAATGAAAAACTGTTTTTT.

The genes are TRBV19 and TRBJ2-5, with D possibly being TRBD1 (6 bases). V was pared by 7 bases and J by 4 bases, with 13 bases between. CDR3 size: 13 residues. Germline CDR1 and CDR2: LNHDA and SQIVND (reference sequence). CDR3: CASTSGVGETQYF. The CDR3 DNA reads TGTGCCAGTACATCAGGGGTAGGAGAGACCCAGTACTTC.

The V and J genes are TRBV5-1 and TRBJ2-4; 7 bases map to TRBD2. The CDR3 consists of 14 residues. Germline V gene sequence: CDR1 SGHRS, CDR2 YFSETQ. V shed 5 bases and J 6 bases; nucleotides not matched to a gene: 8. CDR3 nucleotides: TGCGCCAGCAGTACCGCCGGCGGGGGAAACATTCAGTACTTC. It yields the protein CASSTAGGGNIQYF.

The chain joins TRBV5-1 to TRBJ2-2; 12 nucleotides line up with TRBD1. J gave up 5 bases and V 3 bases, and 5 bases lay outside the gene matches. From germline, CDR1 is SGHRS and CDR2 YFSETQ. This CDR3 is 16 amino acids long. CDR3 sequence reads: CASSYRDRGLTGELFF. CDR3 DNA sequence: TGCGCCAGCAGCTACCGGGACAGGGGGCTTACCGGGGAGCTGTTTTTT.

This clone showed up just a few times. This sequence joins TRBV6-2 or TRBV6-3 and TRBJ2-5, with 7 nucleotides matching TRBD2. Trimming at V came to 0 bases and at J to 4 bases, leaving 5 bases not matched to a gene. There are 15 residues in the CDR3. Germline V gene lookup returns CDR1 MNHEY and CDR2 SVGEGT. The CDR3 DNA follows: TGTGCCAGCAGTTACTCCCTGGGGGAGGGAGAGACCCAGTACTTC. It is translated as CASSYSLGEGETQYF.

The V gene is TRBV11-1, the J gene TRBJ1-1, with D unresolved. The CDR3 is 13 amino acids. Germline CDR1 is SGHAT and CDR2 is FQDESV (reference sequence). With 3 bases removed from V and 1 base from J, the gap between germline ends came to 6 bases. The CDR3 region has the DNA TGTGCCAGCAGCTTCCGGGAGAACACTGAAGCTTTCTTT. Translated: CASSFRENTEAFF. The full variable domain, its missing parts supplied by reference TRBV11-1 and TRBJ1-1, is EAEVAQSPRYKITEKSQAVAFWCDPISGHATLYWYRQILGQGPELLVQFQDESVVDDSQLPKDRFSAERLKGVDSTLKIQPAELGDSAMYLCASSFRENTEAFFGQGTRLTVV.